A selection of T cell receptor beta chains follows, all from one sample in a study of T cells in localized non-small cell lung cancer. Sequencing was performed with immunoSEQ multiplex PCR; in TCRdb, only in-frame clones are kept and a portion is missing. Of 90,000 to 95,000 clones listed, under 95% are singletons. The input for sequencing was PBMCs, taken before any cancer treatment. These receptors came from a woman aged 40 to 75 with stage II squamous cell lung carcinoma. CDR3s include the opening cysteine and the closing phenylalanine or tryptophan. Expanded clones get a size class; other rows say once, few or many, or leave the size out.

J gene	clone size	V gene	CDR3 protein
TRBJ2-3	once	TRBV6-1	CAGRQGFSDTQYF
TRBJ2-5	.	TRBV7-9	CASSLAGSETQYF
TRBJ2-7	.	TRBV6-1	CASSVAAMGANSYEQYF
TRBJ2-1	once	TRBV19	CASSIGTSGSNEQFF
TRBJ1-2	.	TRBV6-1	CASSVGTGDATF
TRBJ2-1	.	TRBV19	CASSPPTGGWGNEQFF
TRBJ2-4	.	TRBV7-2	CASSSLPGGPAKNIQYF
TRBJ1-5	once	TRBV5-6	CASSLGVRAGQPQHF
TRBJ2-7	.	TRBV10-2	CASRAGRLSSYEQYF
TRBJ1-2	.	TRBV5-1	CASSLGQGAGYTF
TRBJ2-2	.	TRBV11-1	CASSLRTSGGRRTGELFF
TRBJ2-7	once	TRBV20-1	CSATRGHEQYF
TRBJ2-7	.	TRBV9	CASSVAGGGEQYF
TRBJ1-6	.	TRBV12-2	CASRPKRGNYNSPLHF
TRBJ2-2	.	TRBV6-1	CASSLYRDGGELFF
TRBJ1-1	.	TRBV7-9	CASSGGSYTEAFF
TRBJ2-2	.	TRBV7-6	CASSLDGSTGELFF
TRBJ2-7	.	TRBV6-5	CASSTTGPSSYEQYF
TRBJ1-1	.	TRBV30	CAWSVGLVNTEAFF
TRBJ2-1	once	TRBV5-1	CASSPAGNNEQFF
TRBJ1-1	once	TRBV7-8	CASSLKVGGDTEAFF
TRBJ2-5	.	TRBV27	CASSLSLGYQETQYF
TRBJ2-1	once	TRBV6-4	CASSPGLVNEQFF
TRBJ1-5	.	TRBV6-5	CASSSGTVSNQPQHF
TRBJ2-3	.	TRBV27	CASSLLEHTDTQYF
TRBJ1-2	.	TRBV5-1	CASSLGSADYGYTF
TRBJ1-1	.	TRBV6-5	CATSTREGGTEAFF
TRBJ2-6	.	TRBV4-1	CASSVQSGANVLTF
TRBJ2-3	.	TRBV27	CASSRRGGGYTDTQYF
TRBJ1-1	.	TRBV19	CASSISGENTEAFF
TRBJ2-3	.	TRBV5-6	CASSLPPPSTDTQYF
TRBJ1-6	.	TRBV6-5	CASSYLRGSALHF
TRBJ1-2	.	TRBV5-6	CASSLGGQGQLYGYTF
TRBJ1-2	.	TRBV27	CASSLGGGTGSRYGYTF
TRBJ2-7	.	TRBV4-1	CASSQFEDEQYF
TRBJ2-7	.	TRBV29-1	CSVRDRNSYEQYF
TRBJ1-3	.	TRBV25-1	CASMGPSGNTIYF
TRBJ2-2	.	TRBV15	CATSREIRGSGELFF
TRBJ2-1	.	TRBV2	CASSMTRDKNYNEQFF
TRBJ2-1	once	TRBV7-2	CASSSMAGRTYNEQFF
TRBJ1-3	.	TRBV4-1	CASSSPFFGNTIYF
TRBJ1-5	once	TRBV30	CAWSRGDQPQHF